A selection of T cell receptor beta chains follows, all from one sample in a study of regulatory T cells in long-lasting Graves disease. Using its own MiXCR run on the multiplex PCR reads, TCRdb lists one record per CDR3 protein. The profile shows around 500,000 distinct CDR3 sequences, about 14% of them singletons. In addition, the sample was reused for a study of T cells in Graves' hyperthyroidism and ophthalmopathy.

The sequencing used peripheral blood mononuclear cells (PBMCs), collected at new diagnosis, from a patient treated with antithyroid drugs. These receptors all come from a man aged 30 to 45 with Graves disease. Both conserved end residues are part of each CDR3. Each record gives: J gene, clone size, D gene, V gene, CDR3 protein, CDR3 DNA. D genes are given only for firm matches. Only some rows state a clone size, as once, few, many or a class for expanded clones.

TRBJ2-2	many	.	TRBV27	CASSWNAGELFF	TGTGCCAGCAGTTGGAATGCGGGGGAGCTGTTTTTT
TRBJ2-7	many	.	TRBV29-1	CSGQEGMVQYF	TGCAGCGGTCAGGAGGGGATGGTGCAGTACTTC
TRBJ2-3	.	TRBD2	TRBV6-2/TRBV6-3	CASRETGTSGFRRTDTQYF	TGTGCCAGCAGGGAGACCGGGACTAGCGGGTTCAGGAGGACAGATACGCAGTATTTT
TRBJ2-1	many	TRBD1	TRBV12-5	CASGLLQTGGMKNEQFF	TGTGCTAGTGGTTTGTTGCAGACAGGGGGGATGAAAAATGAGCAGTTCTTC
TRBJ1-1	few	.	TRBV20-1	CSARETEILNTEAFF	TGCAGTGCTAGAGAGACCGAAATTTTGAACACTGAAGCTTTCTTT
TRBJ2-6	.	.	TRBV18	CASSRQGGSGANVLTF	TGTGCCAGCTCACGGCAGGGGGGCTCTGGGGCCAACGTCCTGACTTTC
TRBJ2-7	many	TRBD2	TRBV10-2	CASSDGRRYEQYF	TGCGCCAGCAGTGACGGGAGGAGATACGAGCAGTACTTC
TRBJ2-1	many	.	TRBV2	CASSMGEGEQFF	TGTGCCAGCAGTATGGGAGAAGGTGAGCAGTTCTTC
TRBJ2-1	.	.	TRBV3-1	CASSQDPGTWGEQFF	TGTGCCAGCAGCCAAGATCCCGGCACGTGGGGTGAGCAGTTCTTC
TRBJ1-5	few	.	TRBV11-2	CASSLNGHSNQPQHF	TGTGCCAGCAGCTTAAACGGGCATAGCAATCAGCCCCAGCATTTT
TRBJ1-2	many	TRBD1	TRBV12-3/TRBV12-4	CASSPDRDGYTF	TGTGCCAGCAGCCCCGACAGGGACGGCTACACCTTC
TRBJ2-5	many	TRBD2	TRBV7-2	CASSLSSASGQETQYF	TGTGCCAGCAGCTTAAGTTCGGCTAGCGGTCAAGAGACCCAGTACTTC
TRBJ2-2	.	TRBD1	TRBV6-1	CASTLRGQGYTGELFF	TGTGCCAGCACCCTAAGAGGACAGGGGTACACCGGGGAGCTGTTTTTT
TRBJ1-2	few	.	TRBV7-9	CASSLDGGRVDYGYTF	TGTGCCAGCAGCTTAGACGGGGGGCGCGTAGACTATGGCTACACCTTC
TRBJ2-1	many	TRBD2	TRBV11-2	CASSAVASGRNTNEQFF	TGTGCCAGCAGCGCGGTGGCTAGCGGGAGGAATACGAATGAGCAGTTCTTC
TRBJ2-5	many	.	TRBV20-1	CSARGALKETQYF	TGCAGTGCTAGAGGGGCGTTGAAAGAGACCCAGTACTTC
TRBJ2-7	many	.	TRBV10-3	CAISESSYEQYF	TGTGCCATCAGTGAGAGCTCCTACGAGCAGTACTTC
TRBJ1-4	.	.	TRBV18	CASSPPPREKLFF	TGTGCCAGCTCACCCCCTCCCAGGGAAAAACTGTTTTTT
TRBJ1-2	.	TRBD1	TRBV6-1	CASIRTGNLYGYTF	TGTGCCAGCATACGGACAGGAAACTTGTATGGCTACACCTTC
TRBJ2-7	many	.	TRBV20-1	CSLKSAYEQYF	TGCAGTTTAAAATCCGCCTACGAGCAGTACTTC
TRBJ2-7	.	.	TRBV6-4	CASSYSSGALYEQYF	TGTGCCAGCAGCTATTCGAGCGGAGCCCTCTACGAGCAGTACTTC
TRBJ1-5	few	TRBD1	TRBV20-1	CSARDGTGSNQPQHF	TGCAGTGCTAGAGATGGGACAGGGAGCAATCAGCCCCAGCATTTT
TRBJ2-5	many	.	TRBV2	CASKPQGFQETQYF	TGTGCCAGCAAACCACAGGGATTCCAAGAGACCCAGTACTTC
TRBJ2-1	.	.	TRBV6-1	CASRDETSYNEQFF	TGTGCCAGCAGGGATGAGACTAGTTACAATGAGCAGTTCTTC
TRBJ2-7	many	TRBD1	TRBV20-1	CSALPQGVPGWEQYF	TGCAGTGCACTCCCGCAGGGGGTCCCGGGGTGGGAGCAGTACTTC
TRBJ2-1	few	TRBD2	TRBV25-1	CASSELLAGDNEQFF	TGTGCCAGCAGTGAACTCCTAGCGGGAGACAATGAGCAGTTCTTC
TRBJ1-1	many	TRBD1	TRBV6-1	CASTSNPGGRTEAFF	TGTGCCAGCACCTCCAACCCAGGGGGAAGAACTGAAGCTTTCTTT
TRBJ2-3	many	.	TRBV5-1	CASSFPTDFSTDTQYF	TGCGCCAGCAGCTTCCCGACAGACTTTAGCACAGATACGCAGTATTTT
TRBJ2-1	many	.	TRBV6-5	CASSSAGTPLNEQFF	TGTGCCAGCAGTTCAGCAGGCACTCCCTTGAATGAGCAGTTCTTC
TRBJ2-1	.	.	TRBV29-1	CSVSPDQKQFF	TGCAGCGTTTCCCCCGATCAAAAGCAGTTCTTC
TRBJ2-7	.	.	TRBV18	CASSQEWGEQYF	TGTGCCAGCTCACAAGAGTGGGGCGAGCAGTACTTC
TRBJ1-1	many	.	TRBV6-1	CASSPSWDTEAFF	TGTGCCAGCAGCCCCAGCTGGGACACTGAAGCTTTCTTT
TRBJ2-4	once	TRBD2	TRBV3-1	CASSQPSSGPSNIQYF	TGTGCCAGCAGCCAGCCTTCTAGCGGACCCTCAAACATTCAGTACTTC
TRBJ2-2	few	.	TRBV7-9	CASSVAVLTGELFF	TGTGCCAGCAGCGTTGCGGTCCTCACCGGGGAGCTGTTTTTT
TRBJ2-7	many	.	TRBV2	CASSETRDQRGEQYF	TGTGCCAGCAGTGAGACCCGGGACCAAAGAGGGGAGCAGTACTTC
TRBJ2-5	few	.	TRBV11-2	CASSLGGYLIEETQYF	TGTGCCAGCAGCTTAGGGGGCTATCTCATTGAAGAGACCCAGTACTTC
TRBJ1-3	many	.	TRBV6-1	CASKGFGQSWSSGNTIYF	TGTGCCAGCAAGGGTTTTGGACAGTCGTGGAGCTCTGGAAACACCATATATTTT
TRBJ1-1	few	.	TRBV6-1	CASLEAGGTEAFF	TGTGCCAGCCTTGAGGCGGGGGGCACTGAAGCTTTCTTT
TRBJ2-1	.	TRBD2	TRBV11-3	CASSQGLALNNEQFF	TGTGCCAGCAGCCAGGGACTAGCGTTGAACAATGAGCAGTTCTTC
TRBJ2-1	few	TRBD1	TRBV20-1	CSARDGQGYNEQFF	TGCAGTGCTAGAGATGGACAGGGATACAATGAGCAGTTCTTC
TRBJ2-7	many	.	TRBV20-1	CSARVSGRLRNEQYF	TGCAGTGCTAGGGTTTCAGGCCGCCTAAGAAACGAGCAGTACTTC
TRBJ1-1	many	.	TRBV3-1	CASSQAPGTYTEAFF	TGTGCCAGCAGCCAAGCCCCTGGGACTTACACTGAAGCTTTCTTT
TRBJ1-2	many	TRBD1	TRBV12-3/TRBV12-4	CASGTGTYGYTF	TGTGCCAGCGGGACAGGGACATATGGCTACACCTTC
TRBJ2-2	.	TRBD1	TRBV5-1	CASRQDREPPAGELFF	TGCGCCAGCAGACAGGACAGGGAGCCCCCCGCCGGGGAGCTGTTTTTT
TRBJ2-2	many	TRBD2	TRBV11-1	CASSPGLAMTGELFF	TGTGCCAGCAGCCCGGGACTAGCGATGACCGGGGAGCTGTTTTTT
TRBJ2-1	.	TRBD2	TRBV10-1	CASSRGGNEQFF	TGCGCCAGCAGTCGGGGGGGCAATGAGCAGTTCTTC
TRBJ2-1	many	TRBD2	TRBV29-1	CSARSYYMGASGRNEQFF	TGCAGCGCTCGCAGCTACTATATGGGGGCTAGCGGGAGGAATGAGCAGTTCTTC
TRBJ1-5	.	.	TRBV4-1	CASSQDLGNQPQHF	TGCGCCAGCAGCCAAGATTTGGGCAATCAGCCCCAGCATTTT
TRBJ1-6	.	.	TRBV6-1	CASQMDRLNSPLHF	TGTGCCAGCCAAATGGACAGATTGAATTCACCCCTCCACTTT
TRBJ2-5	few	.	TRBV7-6	CASSLESGENQETQYF	TGTGCCAGCAGCTTAGAGAGTGGTGAAAACCAAGAGACCCAGTACTTC
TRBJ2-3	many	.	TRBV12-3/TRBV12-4	CASSLEASFNTQYF	TGTGCCAGCAGTTTAGAGGCTAGTTTCAATACGCAGTATTTT